Listed here are 30 T cell receptor beta chains from one sample, sequenced in a study of shared clonotypes between healthy human individuals. Sequencing used immunoSEQ multiplex PCR; TCRdb keeps in-frame clones, though not all of them. The sample lists 1.4 million or so clones; less than 99% were seen once. Sequencing was carried out using naive CD4+ T cells sorted from blood. The sample's subset: CD45RA+ positively selected. The receptors derive from a man aged 25-45 years in good health.

The chain recombines TRBV19 with TRBJ2-5; D could derive from TRBD1 or TRBD2 (5 bases each). The CDR3 is 18 amino acids. Germline V gene data show CDR1 as LNHDA and CDR2 as SQIVND (reference sequence). The V end was cut by 1 base, the J end by 2 bases, with 20 bases between. The chain's CDR3 is CASSIGSRRKGPQETQYF. The CDR3 bases are TGTGCCAGTAGTATAGGAAGCCGCAGAAAGGGACCACAAGAGACCCAGTACTTC.

V usage is TRBV5-6 and J usage is TRBJ2-7; 12 bases fit TRBD2. V was clipped by 0 bases and J by 5 bases; unmatched bases: 3. The V gene's germline CDR1 is SGHDT and CDR2 YYEEEE. This CDR3 is built from 15 residues. The CDR3 nucleotides read TGTGCCAGCAGCTTGGGACTAGCGGGAGACCACGAGCAGTACTTC. It encodes CASSLGLAGDHEQYF. The variable domain in full, with the rest retrieved from reference TRBV5-6 and TRBJ2-7, is DAGVTQSPTHLIKTRGQQVTLRCSPKSGHDTVSWYQQALGQGPQFIFQYYEEEERQRGNFPDRFSGHQFPNYSSELNVNALLLGDSALYLCASSLGLAGDHEQYFGPGTRLTVT.

The rearrangement joins TRBV28 to TRBJ1-3; D unresolved. Between the trimmed V and J ends, which lost 1 base and 0 bases, there was a span of 13 bases. CDR1 is MDHEN, CDR2 SYDVKM, per germline. The CDR3 is 17 residues long. CDR3 DNA: TGTGCCAGCAGTTTATCCGGACGGAAACACTCTGGAAACACCATATATTTT. This encodes CASSLSGRKHSGNTIYF.

In this sample, this clone turned up once. The chain joins TRBV10-3 to TRBJ1-1; 7 bases match TRBD1. This CDR3 contains 14 residues. Germline V gene sequence: CDR1 ENHRY, CDR2 SYGVKD. V shed 6 bases and J 2 bases; nucleotides not matched to a gene: 6. The CDR3 reads CAISAGQLNTEAFF. In DNA, the CDR3 is TGTGCCATCAGCGCGGGACAGCTCAACACTGAAGCTTTCTTT.

The chain employs TRBV19 and TRBJ2-7; weak D call: TRBD2 (7 bases). Germline CDR1 reads LNHDA; CDR2 reads SQIVND (reference sequence). This CDR3 contains 17 residues. Trimming removed 4 bases from V and 3 bases from J, with 22 bases in between. CDR3: CASSTRRGGADFYEQYF. The CDR3 coding sequence is TGTGCCAGTAGTACGAGGAGAGGGGGGGCAGATTTCTACGAGCAGTACTTC. Looking up the rest from reference TRBV19 and TRBJ2-7 gives the full variable domain: DGGITQSPKYLFRKEGQNVTLSCEQNLNHDAMYWYRQDPGQGLRLIYYSQIVNDFQKGDIAEGYSVSREKKESFPLTVTSAQKNPTAFYLCASSTRRGGADFYEQYFGPGTRLTVT.

This clone was seen a single time. This sequence joins TRBV4-1 and TRBJ2-3; no clear D. V was pared by 3 bases and J by 6 bases, with 10 bases between. The CDR3 runs 13 residues. Per germline, CDR1 MGHRA and CDR2 YSYEKL. The CDR3 nucleotides read TGCGCCAGCAGCCAGTTAACCGGGGATACGCAGTATTTT. Amino acid sequence: CASSQLTGDTQYF.

The chain has TRBV5-1 and TRBJ1-2; a possible D gene is TRBD1 (5 bases). The CDR3 is 13 residues long. Germline-derived CDR1 and CDR2 are SGHRS and YFSETQ. V lost 4 bases and J 8 bases, leaving 15 bases between the germline ends. The DNA for the CDR3 is TGCGCCAGCAGCAGGGACGGCGCGCAGGGCTACACCTTC. Translated, it gives CASSRDGAQGYTF. Full variable domain (rest looked up from reference TRBV5-1 and TRBJ1-2): KAGVTQTPRYLIKTRGQQVTLSCSPISGHRSVSWYQQTPGQGLQFLFEYFSETQRNKGNFPGRFSGRQFSNSRSEMNVSTLELGDSALYLCASSRDGAQGYTFGSGTRLTVV.

This chain connects TRBV29-1 to TRBJ2-1; D not resolved. The V and J ends lost 6 bases and 3 bases respectively, with 9 bases between them. There are 12 residues in the CDR3. Per the germline V gene, CDR1 is SQVTM and CDR2 is ANQGSEA. This chain's CDR3 is CSVGELYNEQFF. The CDR3 nucleotides are TGCAGCGTCGGTGAACTCTACAATGAGCAGTTCTTC.

The V gene is TRBV7-9, the J gene TRBJ2-1; 9 bases are shared with TRBD1. Losses at the gene ends were 8 bases for V and 5 bases for J; bases not matched to a gene: 10. The CDR3 has 15 amino acids. Germline V gene lookup returns CDR1 SEHNR and CDR2 FQNEAQ (reference sequence). CDR3 nucleotide sequence: TGTGCCAGCGGGATCGGGGACAGGGAACACAATGAGCAGTTCTTC. Its protein product is CASGIGDREHNEQFF.

The V gene is TRBV11-2, the J gene TRBJ1-5; D gene ambiguous. Per the germline V gene, CDR1 is SGHAT and CDR2 is FQNNGV. CDR3 length: 14 residues. Trimming shortened V by 1 base and J by 4 bases, and 8 bases separated the two germline ends. DNA for the CDR3: TGTGCCAGCAGCTTAGGCGGGATAAATCAGCCCCAGCATTTT. Encoded protein: CASSLGGINQPQHF.

The chain links TRBV7-6 to TRBJ2-1; the D call may be TRBD1 or TRBD2 (7 bases each). CDR1 and CDR2 (germline): SGHVS, FNYEAQ. Trimming left V 5 bases short and J 5 bases short, with 25 bases between. The CDR3 sequence is 18 residues long. CDR3 amino acids: CASSLRGGGKRGHNEQFF. The CDR3 nucleotides read TGTGCCAGCAGCCTTCGGGGAGGGGGCAAGCGGGGACACAATGAGCAGTTCTTC. The entire variable domain, with the rest obtained from reference TRBV7-6 and TRBJ2-1, is as follows: GAGVSQSPRYKVTKRGQDVALRCDPISGHVSLYWYRQALGQGPEFLTYFNYEAQQDKSGLPNDRFSAERPEGSISTLTIQRTEQRDSAMYRCASSLRGGGKRGHNEQFFGPGTRLTVL.

The J gene is TRBJ2-5, the V gene TRBV6-1; 7 bases align to TRBD2. The V gene end was trimmed by 11 bases and the J gene end by 5 bases; junction bases not matched to a gene: 11. The CDR3 is 13 amino acids. Germline V gene lookup returns CDR1 MNHNS and CDR2 SASEGT. CDR3 sequence reads: CAAGEDAHETQYF. In DNA, the CDR3 is TGTGCCGCGGGAGAAGACGCACATGAGACCCAGTACTTC.

The chain uses TRBV2 and TRBJ2-1; D ambiguous. The CDR3 is 13 amino acids. Germline values: CDR1 SNHLY, CDR2 FYNNEI. V lost 8 bases, J lost 1 base, and 9 bases lay in between. DNA of the CDR3: TGTGCCAGCCGTGGGGAATCCTACAATGAGCAGTTCTTC. It codes for CASRGESYNEQFF.

This chain uses TRBV5-1 with TRBJ2-5; D gene ambiguous. Germline lookup yields CDR1 SGHRS and CDR2 YFSETQ. Trimming cost V 4 bases and J 4 bases, with 17 bases left between them. The CDR3 extends over 15 amino acids. The CDR3 DNA reads TGCGCCAGCAGCCATACGGGTCCCTCCGGAGAGACCCAGTACTTC. This translates into CASSHTGPSGETQYF.

The gene calls are TRBV4-2 and TRBJ2-1; 7 bases are shared with TRBD2. The germline CDR1 and CDR2 sequences are LGHNA and YNFKEQ. V was pared by 4 bases and J by 0 bases, with 3 bases of the junction left unmatched. There are 15 residues in the CDR3. CDR3 DNA: TGTGCCAGCAGCCCAGCGGGGTCCTCCTACAATGAGCAGTTCTTC. This translates into CASSPAGSSYNEQFF.

The chain is built from TRBV2 and TRBJ2-5; D gene uncertain. The V end was cut by 7 bases, the J end by 1 base, with 7 bases between. Germline V gene data show CDR1 as SNHLY and CDR2 as FYNNEI. CDR3 length: 12 amino acids. The CDR3 coding sequence is TGTGCCAGCATCGGTTTCCAAGAGACCCAGTACTTC. Translation: CASIGFQETQYF.

In its sample, this clone was seen once. The V gene is TRBV20-1, the J gene TRBJ1-1, with no clear D. CDR3 length equals 11 residues. V was clipped by 8 bases and J by 1 base, with 8 bases between them. Germline V CDR1 and CDR2: DFQATT, SNEGSKA (reference sequence). The CDR3 DNA reads as TGCAGTCCCGACGGGAACACTGAAGCTTTCTTT. This encodes CSPDGNTEAFF.

This chain connects TRBV5-1 to TRBJ2-3, with TRBD2 matching over 9 bases. J was trimmed by 6 bases and V by 0 bases; bases with no gene match: 5. The CDR3 length is 15 residues. Germline-derived CDR1 and CDR2 are SGHRS and YFSETQ. The CDR3 loop is CASSLGTSVGDTQYF. The CDR3 DNA reads as TGCGCCAGCAGCTTGGGGACTAGCGTGGGTGATACGCAGTATTTT.

V gene TRBV11-1 combines with J gene TRBJ2-1; TRBD2 is a possible D gene (6 bases). CDR1 and CDR2 (germline): SGHAT, FQDESV (reference sequence). The CDR3 has 15 residues. With 5 bases removed from V and 4 bases from J, the gap between germline ends came to 15 bases. The CDR3 DNA reads TGTGCCAGCAGCCCGCGGAGGGGTGGGTACAATGAGCAGTTCTTC. Translating gives CASSPRRGGYNEQFF.

The gene calls are TRBV10-3 and TRBJ1-1; 9 nucleotides align to TRBD1. J lost 5 bases, V lost 6 bases, and 4 bases had no gene match. This CDR3 has 13 residues. Per germline, CDR1 ENHRY and CDR2 SYGVKD. The CDR3 is CAISPTGGTEAFF. The CDR3 region has the DNA TGTGCCATCAGCCCGACAGGGGGGACTGAAGCTTTCTTT.

The chain employs TRBV9 and TRBJ2-7; D remains unclear. Trimming took off 0 bases at V and 3 bases at J, with 10 bases between the two ends. Germline V gene data show CDR1 as SGDLS and CDR2 as YYNGEE. CDR3 length: 14 residues. The CDR3 sequence: CASSVVPSDYEQYF. CDR3 sequence (DNA): TGTGCCAGCAGCGTAGTGCCCTCGGACTACGAGCAGTACTTC. Together with reference TRBV9 and TRBJ2-7, the CDR3 gives the full variable domain: DSGVTQTPKHLITATGQRVTLRCSPRSGDLSVYWYQQSLDQGLQFLIQYYNGEERAKGNILERFSAQQFPDLHSELNLSSLELGDSALYFCASSVVPSDYEQYFGPGTRLTVT.

The V and J genes are TRBV6-5 and TRBJ2-1; unclear D gene. The V end lost 7 bases, the J end lost 0 bases, and 10 bases lay between the germline ends. Germline CDR1 reads MNHEY; CDR2 reads SVGAGI. The CDR3 is 14 residues long. The CDR3 is CASTGPSSYNEQFF. For the CDR3, the DNA is TGTGCCAGCACTGGCCCAAGCTCCTACAATGAGCAGTTCTTC.

This clone has a single count. The CDR3 coding sequence is TGTGCCAGCAGTTTGTCCCGCGGGACTCGCTTCGCCTACGAGCAGTACTTC. This gives the protein CASSLSRGTRFAYEQYF. The chain carries TRBV28 and TRBJ2-7, with a weak D call TRBD2 (6 bases). Germline lookup yields CDR1 MDHEN and CDR2 SYDVKM. The CDR3 totals 17 residues. V was pared by 3 bases and J by 2 bases, with 20 bases between. Together with reference TRBV28 and TRBJ2-7, the CDR3 gives the full variable domain: DVKVTQSSRYLVKRTGEKVFLECVQDMDHENMFWYRQDPGLGLRLIYFSYDVKMKEKGDIPEGYSVSREKKERFSLILESASTNQTSMYLCASSLSRGTRFAYEQYFGPGTRLTVT.

This chain connects TRBV28 to TRBJ2-7; D possibly matches TRBD1 or TRBD2 (5 bases each). The length of the CDR3 is 15 residues. From germline, CDR1 is MDHEN and CDR2 SYDVKM. Trimming removed 8 bases from V and 0 bases from J, with 17 bases in between. The CDR3 bases are TGTGCCAGCCGTAAGGGGAGTCAAAGCTCCTACGAGCAGTACTTC. As protein: CASRKGSQSSYEQYF.

The rearrangement links TRBV29-1 to TRBJ2-7; D not certain. The CDR3 is made up of 13 amino acids. Trimming took off 4 bases at V and 0 bases at J, with 10 bases between the two ends. Per the germline V gene, CDR1 is SQVTM and CDR2 is ANQGSEA. As DNA, the CDR3 is TGCAGCGTTGCGGTTGGTATCTCCTACGAGCAGTACTTC. It yields the protein CSVAVGISYEQYF.

V usage is TRBV18 and J usage is TRBJ2-4; 11 bases are a match to TRBD2. The ends lost 2 bases at V and 1 base at J; junction bases unmatched: 4. Looked up from germline, CDR1 is KGHSH and CDR2 is LQKENI. CDR3 length: 17 residues. The CDR3 DNA reads TGTGCCAGCTCACCATTAGCGGGAGGGCCGGCCAAAAACATTCAGTACTTC. Protein product: CASSPLAGGPAKNIQYF.

This sequence joins TRBV29-1 and TRBJ1-1; 12 nucleotides line up with TRBD1. This CDR3 spans 14 amino acids. V lost 7 bases to trimming and J lost 3 bases; unmatched junction nucleotides: 6. Germline lookup yields CDR1 SQVTM and CDR2 ANQGSEA. The DNA of the CDR3 is TGCAGCGCAGGGACAGGGGGCATGGACACTGAAGCTTTCTTT. It codes for CSAGTGGMDTEAFF.

The chain uses TRBV6-6 and TRBJ1-1; 8 nucleotides agree with TRBD1. The CDR3 runs 14 residues. Germline trimming cut 6 bases from V and 1 base from J; bases unmatched to any gene: 4. Germline V CDR1 and CDR2: MNHNY, SVGAGI (reference sequence). The CDR3 DNA sequence: TGTGCCAGCAGCCCCGGGACAGGGAACACTGAAGCTTTCTTT. Amino acid sequence: CASSPGTGNTEAFF.

This chain connects TRBV9 to TRBJ2-5; 7 bases are shared with TRBD2. The junction had 10 bases not matched to a gene; V was cut back by 0 bases and J by 2 bases. There are 17 residues in the CDR3. Germline V gene sequence: CDR1 SGDLS, CDR2 YYNGEE. The CDR3 spells CASSVAGGEGPQETQYF. For the CDR3, the DNA is TGTGCCAGCAGCGTAGCTGGGGGGGAGGGCCCTCAAGAGACCCAGTACTTC.

The J gene is TRBJ2-2, the V gene TRBV5-1; 8 bases map to TRBD2. From germline, CDR1 is SGHRS and CDR2 YFSETQ. Unmatched junction bases numbered 6, after V lost 1 base and J lost 1 base. The CDR3 covers 17 residues. Here the CDR3 reads CASSLWLAGQNTGELFF. The CDR3 nucleotides are TGCGCCAGCAGCTTGTGGCTAGCGGGTCAGAACACCGGGGAGCTGTTTTTT.